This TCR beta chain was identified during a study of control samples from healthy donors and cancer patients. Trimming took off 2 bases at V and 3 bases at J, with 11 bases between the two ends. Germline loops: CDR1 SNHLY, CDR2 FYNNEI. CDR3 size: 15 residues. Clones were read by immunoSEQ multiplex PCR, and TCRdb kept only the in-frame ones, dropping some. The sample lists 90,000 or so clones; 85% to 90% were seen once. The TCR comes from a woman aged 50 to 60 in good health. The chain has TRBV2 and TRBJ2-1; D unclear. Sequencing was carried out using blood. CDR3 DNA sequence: TGTGCCAGCAGTGAATCCCGGTCTGACTACAATGAGCAGTTCTTC. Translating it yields CASSESRSDYNEQFF. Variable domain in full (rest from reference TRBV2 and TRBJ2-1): EPEVTQTPSHQVTQMGQEVILRCVPISNHLYFYWYRQILGQKVEFLVSFYNNEISEKSEIFDDQFSVERPDGSNFTLKIRSTKLEDSAMYFCASSESRSDYNEQFFGPGTRLTVL.